Detailed here is one T cell receptor (beta chain). This record comes from a study of blood T cell repertoires in COVID-19. In the study overall: Researchers got acute and convalescent COVID-19 samples from the United States, Italy and Spain.

TCRdb keeps only in-frame clones here, not all; method: immunoSEQ multiplex PCR. Among fewer than 250,000 clones, 90% to 95% were seen once, and the ten largest hold around 0.84%. This TCR was sampled from a man between 60 and 70 years old with COVID-19, enrolled during active disease. Sequenced input: peripheral blood.

CDR3 coding DNA: TGTGCCAGCAGCCGAACAGGGGCTCATAGCACTGAAGCTTTCTTT. Protein product: CASSRTGAHSTEAFF. The V and J genes are TRBV7-9 and TRBJ1-1, with 7 bases lining up with TRBD1. J gave up 4 bases and V 5 bases, and 10 bases lay outside the gene matches. Germline V gene sequence: CDR1 SEHNR, CDR2 FQNEAQ (reference sequence). The CDR3 totals 15 residues.